Listed here are 29 T cell receptor beta chains from one sample, sequenced in a study of T cells in Graves' hyperthyroidism and ophthalmopathy. Researchers took RNA transcripts and amplified the TCR beta CDR3 regions from them. With the HTBI primer set, the TCR CDR3 went through a first round of RT-PCR. TCRdb re-analysed the multiplex PCR reads in MiXCR, keeping a single row per CDR3 protein. The sample consists of almost 50,000 distinct CDR3 sequences, approximately 50% of them appearing once. The sequenced sample consisted of peripheral blood or thyroid tissue (not recorded which). Every receptor here comes from a man younger than 35 with Graves' hyperthyroidism.

The genes are TRBV24-1 and TRBJ2-5; D is undetermined. The CDR3 extends over 13 amino acids. The V gene lost 4 bases and the J gene lost 1 base, with 6 bases spanning the gap. Germline assignment: CDR1 KGHDR and CDR2 SFDVKD. The CDR3 DNA sequence: TGTGCCACCAGTGACTATGCCCAAGAGACCCAGTACTTC. This translates into CATSDYAQETQYF.

DNA for the CDR3: TGTGCCATCAGTGTGGAAGGGGGCTCTTCACCCCTCCACTTT. Its protein product is CAISVEGGSSPLHF. The rearrangement links TRBV10-3 to TRBJ1-6; 7 bases are shared with TRBD1. J was trimmed by 9 bases and V by 4 bases; bases with no gene match: 6. The CDR3 is 14 amino acids. Germline CDR1 ENHRY, CDR2 SYGVKD.

In its sample, this clonotype was seen many times. This chain joins TRBV7-9 and TRBJ1-6; D call uncertain. The CDR3 has 15 residues. CDR1 and CDR2 from the germline V gene are SEHNR and FQNEAQ (reference sequence). V gave up 5 bases and J gave up 5 bases, with 13 bases separating them. The CDR3 nucleotides are TGTGCCAGCAGCGCCCGCGGGTCGGATAATTCACCCCTCCACTTT. Translation gives CASSARGSDNSPLHF.

In regard to this clonotype: The conserved phenylalanine or tryptophan normally closing the CDR3 is absent here, so this likely arose from a read error. No DNA is shown, since the ends of the CDR3 on it are uncertain; the CDR3 is the one TCRdb lists. The chain uses TRBV7-9 and TRBJ1-1; whether TRBD1, the table's D call, matches the DNA was not checked. Inclusive of both ends, the CDR3 amounts to 11 amino acids. CDR1 is SEHNR and CDR2 is FQNEAQ in the germline V gene (reference sequence). This CDR3 reads CASSWTGTGTI.

The genes are TRBV20-1 and TRBJ2-2, with 7 bases aligning to TRBD2. The trim removed 3 bases at V and 3 bases at J, leaving 7 bases unmatched. CDR3 size: 15 residues. The V gene's germline CDR1 is DFQATT and CDR2 SNEGSKA (reference sequence). CDR3 region: CSARRAGEDTGELFF. CDR3 DNA: TGCAGTGCTAGGAGGGCGGGAGAGGACACCGGGGAGCTGTTTTTT.

This chain uses TRBV30 with TRBJ1-2, with 10 bases matching TRBD1. The V gene's germline CDR1 is GTSNPN and CDR2 SVGIG (reference sequence). The CDR3 covers 14 residues. Trimming at V came to 5 bases and at J to 7 bases, leaving 10 bases not matched to a gene. The CDR3 sequence is CAWGRGTGDFGYTF. In DNA form, the CDR3 reads TGTGCCTGGGGTCGCGGGACAGGGGACTTTGGCTACACCTTC.

This clonotype was seen at least ten times. The rearrangement joins TRBV7-8 to TRBJ2-5, with D perhaps matching TRBD1 (6 bases). V was clipped by 1 base and J by 4 bases, with 16 bases between them. The CDR3 is 16 amino acids. From germline, CDR1 is SGHVS and CDR2 FQNEAQ. The DNA of the CDR3 is TGTGCCAGCAGCTTAGGTCCCCCAGGACAGCGAGAGACCCAGTACTTC. It is translated as CASSLGPPGQRETQYF.

The chain recombines TRBV7-3 with TRBJ1-1; tentative D call: TRBD1 (5 bases). CDR1 and CDR2 from the germline V gene are SGHTA and FQGTGA. Trimming removed 5 bases at V and 3 bases at J, with 13 bases between. CDR3 length: 14 amino acids. As DNA, the CDR3 is TGTGCCAGCAGCCAGGGAGGGGCGGACACTGAAGCTTTCTTT. Its protein is CASSQGGADTEAFF. The variable domain in full, with the rest retrieved from reference TRBV7-3 and TRBJ1-1, is GAGVSQTPSNKVTEKGKYVELRCDPISGHTALYWYRQSLGQGPEFLIYFQGTGAADDSGLPNDRFFAVRPEGSVSTLKIQRTERGDSAVYLCASSQGGADTEAFFGQGTRLTVV.

This clonotype was counted a few times. The rearrangement uses TRBV2 and TRBJ2-7; D uncertain. Germline lookup yields CDR1 SNHLY and CDR2 FYNNEI. CDR3 size: 12 residues. Trimming shortened V by 4 bases and J by 5 bases, and 9 bases separated the two germline ends. The CDR3 loop reads CASSVGFDEQYF. In DNA form, the CDR3 reads TGTGCCAGCAGTGTAGGGTTCGACGAGCAGTACTTC. Drawing the rest from reference TRBV2 and TRBJ2-7, the complete variable domain is EPEVTQTPSHQVTQMGQEVILRCVPISNHLYFYWYRQILGQKVEFLVSFYNNEISEKSEIFDDQFSVERPDGSNFTLKIRSTKLEDSAMYFCASSVGFDEQYFGPGTRLTVT.

The rearrangement uses TRBV7-2 and TRBJ1-5, with 9 bases identical to TRBD1. Germline V gives CDR1 SGHTA, CDR2 FQGNSA. The CDR3 has 16 amino acids. V was pared by 5 bases and J by 7 bases, with 12 bases of the junction left unmatched. The CDR3 loop is CASSLPGQGYEQPQHF. Written as DNA, the CDR3 is TGTGCCAGCAGCCTTCCGGGACAGGGCTACGAGCAGCCCCAGCATTTT.

The genes are TRBV2 and TRBJ1-6, with a weak D call TRBD1 (5 bases). Germline CDR1 reads SNHLY; CDR2 reads FYNNEI. The germline V and J ends were trimmed by 5 bases and 13 bases, with 15 bases remaining between them. The CDR3 spans 13 residues. CDR3: CASSPHPGGPLHF. Written as DNA, the CDR3 is TGTGCCAGCAGTCCACACCCCGGGGGGCCCCTCCACTTT.

This clonotype was seen more than once but under ten times. CDR3 nucleotide sequence: TGTGCCAGCAGAGAGACTAGCGGGAGATCAGATACGCAGTATTTT. Encoded protein: CASRETSGRSDTQYF. V usage is TRBV6-5 and J usage is TRBJ2-3, with 12 bases fitting TRBD2. The germline CDR1 and CDR2 sequences are MNHEY and SVGAGI. The trim removed 6 bases at V and 4 bases at J, leaving 5 bases unmatched. This CDR3 comprises 15 residues.

V gene TRBV2 combines with J gene TRBJ2-7; possible D gene TRBD1, 5 bases. The CDR3 has 14 amino acids. The germline V gene encodes CDR1 SNHLY and CDR2 FYNNEI. V lost 7 bases and J 0 bases, leaving 13 bases between the germline ends. CDR3 nucleotide sequence: TGTGCCAGCATCAGGACACTGATCTCCTACGAGCAGTACTTC. Translating gives CASIRTLISYEQYF. Filled out from reference TRBV2 and TRBJ2-7, the complete variable domain reads EPEVTQTPSHQVTQMGQEVILRCVPISNHLYFYWYRQILGQKVEFLVSFYNNEISEKSEIFDDQFSVERPDGSNFTLKIRSTKLEDSAMYFCASIRTLISYEQYFGPGTRLTVT.

This clonotype was found many times. V gene TRBV2 combines with J gene TRBJ1-5, with D unclear. This CDR3 region has 14 residues. Trimming removed 7 bases at V and 6 bases at J, with 16 bases between. Germline-derived CDR1 and CDR2 are SNHLY and FYNNEI. DNA of the CDR3: TGTGCCAGCAAACGGACGGACGTCTCTCAGCCCCAGCATTTT. Amino acid sequence: CASKRTDVSQPQHF.

This chain connects TRBV6-5 to TRBJ2-5; 8 nucleotides align to TRBD2. The CDR3 sequence is 13 residues long. The germline V gene encodes CDR1 MNHEY and CDR2 SVGAGI. Trimming cost V 6 bases and J 9 bases; bases outside gene matches: 9. As DNA, the CDR3 is TGTGCCAGCAGGGCCCAGGGGACTAGGGCCCAGTACTTC. Translating gives CASRAQGTRAQYF.

The chain links TRBV29-1 to TRBJ1-4; D not certain. This CDR3 comprises 10 residues. Germline lookup yields CDR1 SQVTM and CDR2 ANQGSEA. The V and J ends lost 5 bases and 7 bases respectively, with 5 bases between them. The CDR3 reads CSVRSEKLFF. In nucleotides, the CDR3 is TGCAGCGTTCGAAGTGAAAAACTGTTTTTT.

The chain combines TRBV10-3 with TRBJ1-2, with D perhaps TRBD1 (5 bases). The CDR3 sequence is 14 residues long. V was pared by 0 bases and J by 4 bases, with 9 bases between. Per the germline V gene, CDR1 is ENHRY and CDR2 is SYGVKD. CDR3 coding DNA: TGTGCCATCAGTGAGTCGCGTGACAGCTATGGCTACACCTTC. Protein: CAISESRDSYGYTF.

The table lists this clonotype with many counts. The genes are TRBV4-1 and TRBJ1-4; D remains ambiguous. The V end was cut by 4 bases, the J end by 4 bases, with 13 bases between. The CDR3 totals 15 residues. The V gene's germline CDR1 is MGHRA and CDR2 YSYEKL. CDR3 loop: CASSLGAAINEKLFF. The CDR3 DNA reads TGCGCCAGCAGCCTAGGTGCGGCCATTAATGAAAAACTGTTTTTT.

There are many counts of this clonotype. The J gene is TRBJ2-3, the V gene TRBV7-2; D uncertain. The CDR3 is 15 residues long. V lost 1 base to trimming and J lost 2 bases, with 10 bases between them. The germline V gene encodes CDR1 SGHTA and CDR2 FQGNSA. The CDR3 is CASSLGYLNTDTQYF. The CDR3, as DNA: TGTGCCAGCAGCTTAGGTTACCTTAACACAGATACGCAGTATTTT.

The chain uses TRBV25-1 and TRBJ1-3; D not certain. Deletions cut 3 bases from V and 0 bases from J, with 12 bases between. Germline V gene data show CDR1 as MGHDK and CDR2 as SYGVNS. CDR3 length: 16 residues. The CDR3 protein is CASSDPSLSSGNTIYF. The CDR3 DNA reads as TGTGCCAGCAGTGATCCAAGCCTAAGCTCTGGAAACACCATATATTTT.

Turning to this clonotype: Given a much more abundant clone one base away, this may be a read error. As the CDR3 is not closed by the conserved phenylalanine or tryptophan, this likely results from a read error. This chain uses TRBV7-2 with TRBJ2-7; no firm D call. The germline V gene has CDR1 SGHTA and CDR2 FQGNSA. Trimming pared 6 bases from V and 5 bases from J, leaving 23 bases between. The CDR3 loop spans 16 amino acids. CDR3 coding DNA: TGTGCCAGCAGTTTCCAACCCCCGGTGAGGTTGGACGAGCAGTACCTC. Protein product: CASSFQPPVRLDEQYL.

This clonotype appeared many times. The V and J genes are TRBV5-6 and TRBJ1-5; D gene ambiguous. The CDR3 covers 15 residues. The germline V and J ends were trimmed by 0 bases and 7 bases, with 14 bases remaining between them. The germline gives CDR1 SGHDT, CDR2 YYEEEE. The CDR3 reads CASSLAPRAGQPQHF. CDR3 in DNA: TGTGCCAGCAGCTTGGCCCCAAGGGCAGGACAGCCCCAGCATTTT.

The chain combines TRBV7-2 with TRBJ1-2; TRBD1 agrees at 8 bases. J gave up 6 bases and V 5 bases, and 8 bases lay outside the gene matches. Germline assignment: CDR1 SGHTA and CDR2 FQGNSA. The CDR3 spans 14 residues. The CDR3 region is CASSPTDRAHGYTF. Here the CDR3 DNA reads TGTGCCAGCAGCCCCACGGACAGGGCGCATGGCTACACCTTC.

To note about this clonotype: The final CDR3 position lacks the conserved phenylalanine or tryptophan, pointing to a likely read error. The genes are TRBV20-1 and TRBJ2-3; D possibly corresponds to TRBD1 (7 bases). V was cut by 2 bases and J by 6 bases, with 21 bases left in between. This CDR3 contains 16 residues. Looked up from germline, CDR1 is DFQATT and CDR2 is SNEGSKA (reference sequence). CDR3 in DNA: TGCAGTGCTAGAAGGGCGCAGGGGGGCTATCTGGATACGCAGTATCTT. As protein: CSARRAQGGYLDTQYL.

Within the sample, this clonotype is medium-sized. V gene TRBV2 combines with J gene TRBJ2-5; D not certain. Germline CDR1 and CDR2: SNHLY and FYNNEI. Between the trimmed V and J ends, which lost 7 bases and 2 bases, there was a span of 5 bases. The CDR3 contains 11 residues. For the CDR3, the DNA is TGTGCCAGCATTAGGCAAGAGACCCAGTACTTC. It translates to CASIRQETQYF. The full variable domain, completed using reference TRBV2 and TRBJ2-5, is EPEVTQTPSHQVTQMGQEVILRCVPISNHLYFYWYRQILGQKVEFLVSFYNNEISEKSEIFDDQFSVERPDGSNFTLKIRSTKLEDSAMYFCASIRQETQYFGPGTRLLVL.

V and J are TRBV7-2 and TRBJ1-1, with 10 positions matching TRBD1. The length of the CDR3 is 14 residues. Trimming removed 5 bases from V and 3 bases from J; junction bases left unmatched: 3. Germline V gene sequence: CDR1 SGHTA, CDR2 FQGNSA. For the CDR3, the DNA is TGTGCCAGCAGCGAGACAGGGGGCGACACTGAAGCTTTCTTT. Amino acids: CASSETGGDTEAFF.

This clonotype was picked up many times. The chain has TRBV9 and TRBJ2-7, with TRBD2 identical over 9 bases. The CDR3 is 16 amino acids. Germline loops: CDR1 SGDLS, CDR2 YYNGEE. The ends lost 4 bases at V and 7 bases at J; junction bases unmatched: 15. The CDR3 loop is CASSRASAGGPWEQYF. In nucleotides, the CDR3 is TGTGCCAGCAGCCGAGCCTCAGCGGGAGGCCCCTGGGAGCAGTACTTC.

The chain carries TRBV19 and TRBJ2-5, with 11 bases matching TRBD1. J gave up 5 bases and V 5 bases, and 7 bases lay outside the gene matches. The CDR3 has 15 amino acids. Germline V gives CDR1 LNHDA, CDR2 SQIVND (reference sequence). Written as DNA, the CDR3 is TGTGCCAGTAGTGCGGGACAGGGGGGCGAGGAGACCCAGTACTTC. As protein: CASSAGQGGEETQYF.

This clonotype was seen ten or more times. The V gene is TRBV20-1, the J gene TRBJ2-2, with 8 bases fitting TRBD2. Germline V gene data show CDR1 as DFQATT and CDR2 as SNEGSKA (reference sequence). The CDR3 runs 19 residues. With 1 base clipped from V and 4 bases from J, the junction kept 17 bases outside the gene matches. CDR3: CSARVFLGWREDGTGELFF. CDR3 coding DNA: TGCAGTGCTAGAGTTTTTTTGGGTTGGCGGGAGGACGGCACCGGGGAGCTGTTTTTT.